Below are 7 T cell receptor beta chains sequenced from a single sample in a study of blood T cells in healthy people across ages. PCR was performed a second time for roughly 7 to 12 cycles using a sample-barcoded 5' primer and a J-beta primer mix. TCRdb called the 5' RACE reads again in MiXCR, with one record for every CDR3 protein. The sample has approximately 880,000 distinct CDR3 sequences, about 44% seen once; the top ten hold about an eighth. The sample comprised blood. These receptors came from a man aged 25 to 45 in good health.

With respect to this clonotype: Given a much more abundant clone one base away, this may be a read error. The rearrangement joins TRBV5-6 to TRBJ2-3, with D possibly matching TRBD1 (6 bases). From germline, CDR1 is SGHDT and CDR2 YYEEEE. The CDR3 runs 13 residues. The CDR3 sequence is CASTRDRTDTKYF. The CDR3 DNA reads as TGTGCCAGCACCCGAGACCGGACAGATACGAAGTATTTT.

This clonotype occurred a few times. J is TRBJ2-3 and V is TRBV7-2; D possibly corresponds to TRBD1 (5 bases). Germline V gene lookup returns CDR1 SGHTA and CDR2 FQGNSA. Trimming cost V 4 bases and J 5 bases, with 19 bases left between them. The CDR3 spans 16 residues. The CDR3 reads CASSSPRGSLGDTQYF. The CDR3 bases are TGTGCCAGCAGCTCCCCAAGGGGTTCCCTGGGAGATACGCAGTATTTT. The whole variable domain, remainder taken from reference TRBV7-2 and TRBJ2-3, is GAGVSQSPSNKVTEKGKDVELRCDPISGHTALYWYRQSLGQGLEFLIYFQGNSAPDKSGLPSDRFSAERTGGSVSTLTIQRTQQEDSAVYLCASSSPRGSLGDTQYFGPGTRLTVL.

A few counts support this clonotype. The chain employs TRBV7-2 and TRBJ2-4; D is possibly TRBD2 (6 bases). The CDR3 is 16 residues long. V was clipped by 3 bases and J by 0 bases, with 12 bases between them. Germline CDR1 is SGHTA and CDR2 is FQGNSA. CDR3 protein: CASSLRGNLAKNIQYF. CDR3 nucleotide sequence: TGTGCCAGCAGCTTGCGGGGAAATCTAGCCAAAAACATTCAGTACTTC.

This clonotype came up a few times. This chain connects TRBV7-8 to TRBJ2-2, with 12 bases fitting TRBD1. The CDR3 loop spans 15 amino acids. Germline CDR1 reads SGHVS; CDR2 reads FQNEAQ. The trim removed 5 bases at V and 9 bases at J, leaving 7 bases unmatched. CDR3 region: CASSPPGQGAWELFF. CDR3 sequence (DNA): TGTGCCAGCAGCCCGCCGGGACAGGGGGCATGGGAGCTGTTTTTT.

This clonotype appeared many times. The rearrangement links TRBV5-1 to TRBJ2-5; no definite D call. V was trimmed by 0 bases and J by 2 bases, leaving 8 bases between them. Germline CDR1 is SGHRS and CDR2 is YFSETQ. The CDR3 consists of 14 residues. The CDR3 DNA follows: TGCGCCAGCAGCTTGGTGGGTCTACAAGAGACCCAGTACTTC. Translating it yields CASSLVGLQETQYF.

The sample holds a few counts of this clonotype. The chain joins TRBV27 to TRBJ1-2; 7 bases are shared with TRBD1. The CDR3 has 13 residues. Germline CDR1 is MNHEY and CDR2 is SMNVEV (reference sequence). Trimming cost V 5 bases and J 4 bases; bases outside gene matches: 4. The CDR3 nucleotides read TGTGCCAGCAGTCTAAGACAGGGCTATGGCTACACCTTC. Translated: CASSLRQGYGYTF.

Note on this clonotype: Sequence at one end of the junction differs from germline and may be a read error. This chain joins TRBV12-3 or TRBV12-4 and TRBJ2-5, with D maybe TRBD1 (6 bases). CDR3 length equals 15 residues. The CDR3 here is CASSSGQSAVETQYF. CDR3 coding DNA: TGCGCCAGCAGTTCTGGACAGTCCGCCGTAGAGACCCAGTACTTC.